This is a list of T cell receptor beta chains from one sample in a study of blood T cell repertoires in COVID-19. Using immunoSEQ multiplex PCR, the repertoire was profiled, and TCRdb retains in-frame clones only, with some absent. The data show 150,000 to 200,000 clones, with 85% to 90% seen just once and about an eighth held by the top ten. Sequencing input: peripheral blood. The receptors stem from a woman aged 70-85 years with COVID-19, enrolled during active disease. Each CDR3 is given with its conserved first and last residue. Each record gives: D gene, V gene, J gene, CDR3 DNA, CDR3 protein. The D gene is left open where the match is weak.

D gene: TRBD1
V gene: TRBV19
J gene: TRBJ2-7
CDR3 DNA: TGTGCCAGTAGTCCGCGACAGGGGCGTTTGGGCGAGCAGTACTTC
CDR3 protein: CASSPRQGRLGEQYF

D gene: .
V gene: TRBV30
J gene: TRBJ2-5
CDR3 DNA: TGTGCCTGGGGACAGGGAGGGGAGACCCAGTACTTC
CDR3 protein: CAWGQGGETQYF

D gene: TRBD2
V gene: TRBV10-3
J gene: TRBJ2-1
CDR3 DNA: TGTGCCATCACCCCCCTAGCGGGAGGGCCTGGATCCTACAATGAGCAGTTCTTC
CDR3 protein: CAITPLAGGPGSYNEQFF

D gene: .
V gene: TRBV5-1
J gene: TRBJ1-4
CDR3 DNA: TGCGCCAGCAGCTTGGCGGGGGTGCGGGAAAAACTGTTTTTT
CDR3 protein: CASSLAGVREKLFF

D gene: .
V gene: TRBV27
J gene: TRBJ1-3
CDR3 DNA: TGTGCCAGCAGTCGCAGGGGATCCTCTGGAAACACCATATATTTT
CDR3 protein: CASSRRGSSGNTIYF

D gene: TRBD2
V gene: TRBV5-4
J gene: TRBJ2-3
CDR3 DNA: TGTGCCAGCAGCGGGGAGGGGACAGATACGCAGTATTTT
CDR3 protein: CASSGEGTDTQYF

D gene: TRBD2
V gene: TRBV5-1
J gene: TRBJ2-6
CDR3 DNA: TGCGCCAGCGCCCTAGCGGGGTCCTCTGGGGCCAACGTCCTGACTTTC
CDR3 protein: CASALAGSSGANVLTF

D gene: TRBD2
V gene: TRBV19
J gene: TRBJ2-7
CDR3 DNA: TGTGCCAGTACCCCAGGGACTAGCAGCACCTACGAGCAGTACTTC
CDR3 protein: CASTPGTSSTYEQYF

D gene: TRBD1
V gene: TRBV20-1
J gene: TRBJ1-2
CDR3 DNA: TGCAGTGCGGACGACAGGGCAAGCTACACCTTC
CDR3 protein: CSADDRASYTF

D gene: TRBD2
V gene: TRBV19
J gene: TRBJ2-5
CDR3 DNA: TGTGCCAGTACCCAGTCAGCGGGAGTAGGGGAGACCCAGTACTTC
CDR3 protein: CASTQSAGVGETQYF

D gene: .
V gene: TRBV18
J gene: TRBJ1-4
CDR3 DNA: TGTGCCAGCTCACCAAAGAGTAATGAAAAACTGTTTTTT
CDR3 protein: CASSPKSNEKLFF

D gene: .
V gene: TRBV2
J gene: TRBJ1-6
CDR3 DNA: TGTGCCAGCTCCAGGGGCGGGGGGAGCTCCTATAATTCACCCCTCCACTTT
CDR3 protein: CASSRGGGSSYNSPLHF

D gene: .
V gene: TRBV24-1
J gene: TRBJ2-7
CDR3 DNA: TGTGCCACCAGTGATTTTGGGCAAGACGAGCAGTACTTC
CDR3 protein: CATSDFGQDEQYF

D gene: .
V gene: TRBV29-1
J gene: TRBJ1-5
CDR3 DNA: TGCAGCGGAGGGGAGGGCGGTCAGCCCCAGCATTTT
CDR3 protein: CSGGEGGQPQHF